This TCR beta chain was found in a study of chemoradiotherapy in HPV16-positive cancers. Concerning this clone itself: Antigen: not known.

Study-level results: Better recurrence-free survival went with HPV-responsive T-cell expansion in HPV16-positive patients. Candidate HPV-specific clones and E7-related TCR motifs grew in tumor during treatment.

Per germline, CDR1 SGHNT and CDR2 YYREEE (reference sequence). V lost 4 bases, J lost 0 bases, and 8 bases stayed unmatched. The CDR3 sequence is 17 residues long. Some clones are missing from TCRdb's copy, which holds only in-frame ones; the method was immunoSEQ multiplex PCR. Of under 35,000 clones listed, 70% to 90% were seen once; the top ten hold roughly 4.4%. This chain connects TRBV5-4 to TRBJ1-1; TRBD1 matches 11 bases. Source: blood, taken from a patient who underwent chemoradiotherapy. The sequence came from a human donor with HPV-associated anogenital cancer. The CDR3 region is CASSPWTGGLMNTEAFF. For the CDR3, the DNA is TGTGCCAGCAGCCCGTGGACAGGGGGCCTCATGAACACTGAAGCTTTCTTT.